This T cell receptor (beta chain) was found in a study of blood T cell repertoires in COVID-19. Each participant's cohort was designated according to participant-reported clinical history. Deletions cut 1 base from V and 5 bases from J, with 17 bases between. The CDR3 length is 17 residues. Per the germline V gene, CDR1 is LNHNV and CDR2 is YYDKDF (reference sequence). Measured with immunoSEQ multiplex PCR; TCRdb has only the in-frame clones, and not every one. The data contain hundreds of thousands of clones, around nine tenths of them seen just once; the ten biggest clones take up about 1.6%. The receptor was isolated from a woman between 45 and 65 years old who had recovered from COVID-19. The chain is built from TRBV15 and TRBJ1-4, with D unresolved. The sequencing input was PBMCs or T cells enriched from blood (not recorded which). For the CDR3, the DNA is TGTGCCACCAGCAGAGTCCCTAAATTCGAATGGAATGAAAAACTGTTTTTT. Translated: CATSRVPKFEWNEKLFF. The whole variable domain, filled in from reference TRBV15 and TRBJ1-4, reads DAMVIQNPRYQVTQFGKPVTLSCSQTLNHNVMYWYQQKSSQAPKLLFHYYDKDFNNEADTPDNFQSRRPNTSFCFLDIRSPGLGDTAMYLCATSRVPKFEWNEKLFFGSGTQLSVL.